The present TCR beta chain was sequenced within a study of blood T cells in healthy people across ages. On the study more broadly: About one barcoded beta molecule per two T cells was captured by template switching. Study conclusions and caveats: Fewer expanded clones and more diversity marked long-lived versus aged donors.

The total RNA that was extracted per sample amounted to at least 5 micrograms. At least ten counts were recorded for this clonotype. Its target is unknown. Then a second PCR, running roughly 7 to 11 cycles, was carried out with a sample-barcoded 5' primer and a J-beta primer mix. TCRdb re-called the 5' RACE reads with MiXCR, one entry per CDR3 protein. The data contain over 500,000 distinct CDR3 sequences, 45% to 60% of them singletons. From germline, CDR1 is LGHNA and CDR2 YNFKEQ. This CDR3 contains 16 residues. J was trimmed by 4 bases and V by 1 base; bases with no gene match: 3. Sequences were obtained from blood. The source is a woman older than 75 in good health. The rearrangement links TRBV4-2 to TRBJ2-3; 12 bases are shared with TRBD2. The CDR3 spells CASSQVLAGGSDTQYF. The CDR3 nucleotides read TGTGCCAGCAGCCAAGTACTAGCGGGGGGCTCAGATACGCAGTATTTT.